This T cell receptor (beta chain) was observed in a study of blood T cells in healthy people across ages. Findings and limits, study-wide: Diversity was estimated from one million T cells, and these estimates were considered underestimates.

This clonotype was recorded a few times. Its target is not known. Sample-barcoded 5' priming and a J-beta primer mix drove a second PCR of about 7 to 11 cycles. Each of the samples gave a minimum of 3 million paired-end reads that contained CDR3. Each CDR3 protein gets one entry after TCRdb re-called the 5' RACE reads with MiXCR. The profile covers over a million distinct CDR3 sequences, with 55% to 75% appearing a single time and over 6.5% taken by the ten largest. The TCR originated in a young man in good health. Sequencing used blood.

Here the CDR3 reads CASSLRSWQREAFF. In nucleotides, the CDR3 is TGCGCCAGCAGCTTAAGATCTTGGCAGCGTGAAGCTTTCTTT. This chain joins TRBV5-1 and TRBJ1-1, with D hard to call. This CDR3 spans 14 amino acids. Between the trimmed V and J ends, which lost 2 bases and 7 bases, there was a span of 15 bases. The germline V gene has CDR1 SGHRS and CDR2 YFSETQ.